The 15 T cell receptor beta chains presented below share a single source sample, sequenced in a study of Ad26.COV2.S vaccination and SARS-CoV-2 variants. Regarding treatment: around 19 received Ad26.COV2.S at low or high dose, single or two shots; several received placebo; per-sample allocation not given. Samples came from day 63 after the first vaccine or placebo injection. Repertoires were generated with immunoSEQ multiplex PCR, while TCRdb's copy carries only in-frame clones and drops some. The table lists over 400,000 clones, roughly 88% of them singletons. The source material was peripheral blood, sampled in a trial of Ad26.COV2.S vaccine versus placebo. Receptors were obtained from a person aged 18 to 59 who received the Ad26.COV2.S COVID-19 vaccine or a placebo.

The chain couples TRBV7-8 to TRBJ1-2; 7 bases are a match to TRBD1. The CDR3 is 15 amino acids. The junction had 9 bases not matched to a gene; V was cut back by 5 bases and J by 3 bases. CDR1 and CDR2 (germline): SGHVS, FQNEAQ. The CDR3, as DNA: TGTGCCAGCAGCCCGCCCGGGACAGACTACTATGGCTACACCTTC. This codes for CASSPPGTDYYGYTF.

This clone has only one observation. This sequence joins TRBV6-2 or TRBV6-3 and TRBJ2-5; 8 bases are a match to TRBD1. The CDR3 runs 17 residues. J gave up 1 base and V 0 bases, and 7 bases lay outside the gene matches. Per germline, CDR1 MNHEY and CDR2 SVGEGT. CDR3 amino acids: CASSYSLDRGVQETQYF. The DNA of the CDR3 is TGTGCCAGCAGTTACTCTCTTGACAGGGGAGTCCAAGAGACCCAGTACTTC.

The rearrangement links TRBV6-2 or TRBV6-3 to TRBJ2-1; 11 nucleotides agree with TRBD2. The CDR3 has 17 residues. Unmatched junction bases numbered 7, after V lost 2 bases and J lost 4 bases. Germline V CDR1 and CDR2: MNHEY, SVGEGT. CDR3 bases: TGTGCCAGCAGTTACCCCGGACTAGCGGGCGCATACAATGAGCAGTTCTTC. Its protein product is CASSYPGLAGAYNEQFF.

The CDR3 reads CASSNPRQGTYNEQFF. CDR3 bases: TGTGCCAGTAGTAACCCCCGACAGGGGACCTACAATGAGCAGTTCTTC. The gene calls are TRBV19 and TRBJ2-1, with 8 nucleotides matching TRBD1. The germline CDR1 and CDR2 sequences are LNHDA and SQIVND (reference sequence). Unmatched junction bases numbered 7, after V lost 4 bases and J lost 2 bases. This CDR3 is built from 16 residues.

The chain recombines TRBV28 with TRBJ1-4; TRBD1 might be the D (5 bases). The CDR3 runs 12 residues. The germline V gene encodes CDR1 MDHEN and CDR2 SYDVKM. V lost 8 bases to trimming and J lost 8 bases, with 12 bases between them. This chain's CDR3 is CASGGTLEKLFF. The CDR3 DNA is TGTGCCAGCGGCGGGACTCTGGAAAAACTGTTTTTT.

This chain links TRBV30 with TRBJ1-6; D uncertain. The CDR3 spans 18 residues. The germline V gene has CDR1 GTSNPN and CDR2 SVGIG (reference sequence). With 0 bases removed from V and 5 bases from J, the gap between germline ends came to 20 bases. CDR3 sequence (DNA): TGTGCCTGGAGTGTACGGGCTTGGAGTGGTGGAGATAATTCACCCCTCCACTTT. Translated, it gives CAWSVRAWSGGDNSPLHF.

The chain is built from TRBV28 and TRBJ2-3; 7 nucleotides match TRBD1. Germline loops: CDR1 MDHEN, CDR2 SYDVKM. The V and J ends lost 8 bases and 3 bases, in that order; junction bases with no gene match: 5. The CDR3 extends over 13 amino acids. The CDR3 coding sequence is TGTGCCAGCGGAGGCAGGGGGACAGATACGCAGTATTTT. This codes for CASGGRGTDTQYF.

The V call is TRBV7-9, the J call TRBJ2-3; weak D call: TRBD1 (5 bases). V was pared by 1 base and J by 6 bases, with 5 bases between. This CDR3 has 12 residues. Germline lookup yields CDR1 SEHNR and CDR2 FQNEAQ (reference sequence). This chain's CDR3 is CASSLEGDTQYF. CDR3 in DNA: TGTGCCAGCAGCTTAGAGGGGGATACGCAGTATTTT.

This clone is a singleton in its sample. CDR3 nucleotides: TGTGCCAGCAGTCACACCCGGAGTCCAGATACGCAGTATTTT. It translates to CASSHTRSPDTQYF. V usage is TRBV6-5 and J usage is TRBJ2-3; D not certain. V was trimmed by 5 bases and J by 4 bases, leaving 13 bases between them. This CDR3 is 14 amino acids long. The germline CDR1 and CDR2 sequences are MNHEY and SVGAGI.

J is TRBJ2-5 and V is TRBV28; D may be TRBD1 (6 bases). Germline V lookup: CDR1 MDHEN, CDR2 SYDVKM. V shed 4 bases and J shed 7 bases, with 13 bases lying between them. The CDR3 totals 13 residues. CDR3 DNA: TGTGCCAGCAGTTACAGGGAGCTCGCGACCCAGTACTTC. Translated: CASSYRELATQYF.

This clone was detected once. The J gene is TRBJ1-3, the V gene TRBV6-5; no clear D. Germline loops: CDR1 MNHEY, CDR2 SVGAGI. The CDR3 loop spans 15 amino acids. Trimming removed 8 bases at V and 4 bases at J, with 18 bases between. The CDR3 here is CASGGVVSRGNTIYF. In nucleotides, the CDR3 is TGTGCCAGCGGCGGGGTTGTCTCACGCGGAAACACCATATATTTT.

Written as DNA, the CDR3 is TGTGCCAGCTCACCACTAATTCGGGCGAACCAAGAGACCCAGTACTTC. Its translation is CASSPLIRANQETQYF. This chain joins TRBV18 and TRBJ2-5, with no clear D. CDR3 length equals 16 residues. Trimming stripped 1 base from V and 0 bases from J, with 12 bases between. Germline CDR1 KGHSH, CDR2 LQKENI.

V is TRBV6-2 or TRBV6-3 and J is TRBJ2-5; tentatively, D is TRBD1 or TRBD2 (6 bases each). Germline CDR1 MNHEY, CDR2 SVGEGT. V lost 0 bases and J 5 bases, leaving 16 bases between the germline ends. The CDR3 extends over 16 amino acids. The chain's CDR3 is CASSYSRGDLTETQYF. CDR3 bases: TGTGCCAGCAGTTACTCGAGGGGGGACTTAACGGAGACCCAGTACTTC.

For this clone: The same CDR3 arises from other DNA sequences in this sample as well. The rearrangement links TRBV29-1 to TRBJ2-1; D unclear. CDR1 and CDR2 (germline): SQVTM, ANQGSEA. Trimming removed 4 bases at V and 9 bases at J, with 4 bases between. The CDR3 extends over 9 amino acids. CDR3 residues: CSVGGEQFF. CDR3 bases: TGCAGCGTTGGAGGTGAGCAGTTCTTC.

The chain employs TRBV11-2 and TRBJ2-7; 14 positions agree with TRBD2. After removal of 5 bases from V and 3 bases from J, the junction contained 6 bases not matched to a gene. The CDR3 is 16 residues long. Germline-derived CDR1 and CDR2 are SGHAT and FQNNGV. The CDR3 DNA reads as TGTGCCAGCAGCAGACTAGCGGGAGGGCCGGGCTACGAGCAGTACTTC. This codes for CASSRLAGGPGYEQYF.